Shown below are 28 T cell receptor beta chains from a single sample sequenced in a study of cytomegalovirus exposure and HLA in healthy donors. PCR amplification relied on 60 Vbeta primers (plus 13 Jbeta primers). The table came from immunoSEQ multiplex PCR; TCRdb's copy has only in-frame clones and leaves some out. In the table there are over 95,000 clones, 74% of which are singletons. The sequenced sample consisted of PBMCs. These receptors were taken from a human donor in good health.

For this clone: Different DNA sequences within this sample yield the same CDR3. V is TRBV5-6 and J is TRBJ1-1; the match to TRBD1 covers 7 bases. The germline CDR1 and CDR2 sequences are SGHDT and YYEEEE. The CDR3 covers 15 residues. J gave up 7 bases and V 3 bases, and 12 bases lay outside the gene matches. CDR3 sequence reads: CASSSPSTGVVEAFF. Written as DNA, the CDR3 is TGTGCCAGCAGCTCGCCAAGCACAGGGGTGGTTGAAGCTTTCTTT.

The chain is built from TRBV6-6 and TRBJ1-2; D is unresolved. Germline V CDR1 and CDR2: MNHNY, SVGAGI (reference sequence). The V end lost 2 bases, the J end lost 3 bases, and 13 bases lay between the germline ends. CDR3 size: 15 residues. The CDR3 nucleotides are TGTGCCAGCAGTTACGGTACGGGCGGGGACTATGGCTACACCTTC. Residues: CASSYGTGGDYGYTF.

The chain combines TRBV13 with TRBJ2-7, with TRBD2 matching 9 bases. The junction had 7 bases not matched to a gene; V was cut back by 3 bases and J by 4 bases. The CDR3 has 15 residues. Germline CDR1 and CDR2: PRHDT and FYEKMQ (reference sequence). CDR3 nucleotide sequence: TGTGCCAGCAGCTTTAGCGGGAGAGGTATATACGAGCAGTACTTC. Translated, it gives CASSFSGRGIYEQYF.

As DNA, the CDR3 is TGTGCCAGCAGGGAAGGAGGGACAGCAATAAATCAGCCCCAGCATTTT. This translates into CASREGGTAINQPQHF. The chain links TRBV11-3 to TRBJ1-5; 7 bases agree with TRBD1. Per germline, CDR1 SGHNT and CDR2 YENEEA. CDR3 size: 16 residues. After removal of 6 bases from V and 4 bases from J, the junction contained 12 bases not matched to a gene.

The chain is built from TRBV5-1 and TRBJ1-2, with a possible D match to TRBD1 (6 bases). CDR1 is SGHRS and CDR2 is YFSETQ in the germline V gene. The CDR3 is made up of 14 amino acids. V lost 9 bases, J lost 2 bases, and 17 bases lay in between. In DNA form, the CDR3 reads TGCGCCACCAATACGGCGGGGGGCAACTATGGCTACACCTTC. It yields the protein CATNTAGGNYGYTF.

This clone was observed a handful of times. This rearrangement joins TRBV5-1 to TRBJ1-1, with D tentatively TRBD1 (6 bases). Trimming cost V 4 bases and J 8 bases, with 9 bases left between them. CDR3 length: 11 residues. Looked up from germline, CDR1 is SGHRS and CDR2 is YFSETQ. In DNA form, the CDR3 reads TGCGCCAGCAGCATCGGACAGGAAGCTTTCTTT. Translating it yields CASSIGQEAFF. The whole variable domain, filled in from reference TRBV5-1 and TRBJ1-1, reads KAGVTQTPRYLIKTRGQQVTLSCSPISGHRSVSWYQQTPGQGLQFLFEYFSETQRNKGNFPGRFSGRQFSNSRSEMNVSTLELGDSALYLCASSIGQEAFFGQGTRLTVV.

There are a few counts of this clone. This sequence joins TRBV5-6 and TRBJ2-4; possible D gene TRBD1, 5 bases. Germline values: CDR1 SGHDT, CDR2 YYEEEE. The CDR3 spans 16 residues. The V end lost 4 bases, the J end lost 3 bases, and 17 bases lay between the germline ends. The CDR3 reads CASSPSGSPFKNIQYF. The CDR3 DNA reads as TGTGCCAGCAGCCCTTCAGGGTCTCCCTTCAAAAACATTCAGTACTTC.

V gene TRBV5-1 combines with J gene TRBJ1-5; TRBD1 might be the D (6 bases). From germline, CDR1 is SGHRS and CDR2 YFSETQ. With 4 bases removed from V and 4 bases from J, the gap between germline ends came to 9 bases. The CDR3 loop spans 13 amino acids. The CDR3 DNA is TGCGCCAGCAGCGGGGGACAAAATCAGCCCCAGCATTTT. Translated: CASSGGQNQPQHF.

The V and J genes are TRBV30 and TRBJ1-4, with TRBD1 matching 9 bases. Germline CDR1 and CDR2: GTSNPN and SVGIG (reference sequence). V shed 4 bases and J 7 bases; nucleotides not matched to a gene: 7. This CDR3 has 14 amino acids. CDR3 loop: CAWTRDRGGEKLFF. In DNA, the CDR3 is TGTGCCTGGACTAGAGACAGGGGGGGTGAAAAACTGTTTTTT.

The chain couples TRBV11-2 to TRBJ1-1, with D possibly matching TRBD1 (5 bases). Germline CDR1 SGHAT, CDR2 FQNNGV. The CDR3 is 15 residues long. The germline V and J ends were trimmed by 4 bases and 0 bases, with 12 bases remaining between them. CDR3 in amino acids: CASSSQPGMNTEAFF. The CDR3 DNA reads TGTGCCAGCAGCTCACAACCAGGGATGAACACTGAAGCTTTCTTT.

The chain is built from TRBV5-4 and TRBJ2-7; D unresolved. This CDR3 spans 16 amino acids. The V gene lost 4 bases and the J gene lost 0 bases, with 17 bases spanning the gap. CDR1 and CDR2 (germline): SGHNT, YYREEE (reference sequence). CDR3 bases: TGTGCCAGCAGCAGCTCCTCAGCTCGGAGCTCCTACGAGCAGTACTTC. The encoded protein is CASSSSSARSSYEQYF.

This clone showed up just a few times. V is TRBV2 and J is TRBJ2-2; 7 bases align to TRBD1. The trim removed 7 bases at V and 7 bases at J, leaving 6 bases unmatched. The CDR3 is 13 residues long. Germline V gene lookup returns CDR1 SNHLY and CDR2 FYNNEI. CDR3 region: CASIFTGVGELFF. CDR3 nucleotide sequence: TGTGCCAGCATTTTCACAGGGGTCGGGGAGCTGTTTTTT.

The table lists this clone with a count of one. The chain recombines TRBV28 with TRBJ2-7; tentative D call: TRBD2 (5 bases). With 5 bases removed from V and 5 bases from J, the gap between germline ends came to 19 bases. The CDR3 is made up of 15 amino acids. Per the germline V gene, CDR1 is MDHEN and CDR2 is SYDVKM. The CDR3 DNA is TGTGCCAGCAGTCCCCCGGGGTTGGGGTCTAACGAGCAGTACTTC. Translated: CASSPPGLGSNEQYF.

This chain links TRBV29-1 with TRBJ2-7, with D possibly being TRBD2 (6 bases). Trimming shortened V by 5 bases and J by 0 bases, and 8 bases separated the two germline ends. This CDR3 is built from 12 residues. Germline loops: CDR1 SQVTM, CDR2 ANQGSEA. Here the CDR3 reads CSVTSSSYEQYF. The CDR3 nucleotides are TGCAGCGTTACTAGCAGCTCCTACGAGCAGTACTTC.

The J gene is TRBJ2-2, the V gene TRBV5-6, with 11 bases identical to TRBD2. The trim removed 4 bases at V and 2 bases at J, leaving 7 bases unmatched. The CDR3 loop spans 17 amino acids. Germline V gene sequence: CDR1 SGHDT, CDR2 YYEEEE. This CDR3 reads CASSAPGLAANTGELFF. In DNA, the CDR3 is TGTGCCAGCAGCGCGCCGGGACTAGCGGCAAACACCGGGGAGCTGTTTTTT.

The chain has TRBV29-1 and TRBJ2-2; TRBD2 matches 12 bases. The junction had 8 bases not matched to a gene; V was cut back by 8 bases and J by 7 bases. CDR1 SQVTM and CDR2 ANQGSEA come from the germline V gene. The CDR3 has 14 amino acids. CDR3 sequence (DNA): TGCAGCATAACTAGCGGGAGGTCCGGCGGGGAGCTGTTTTTT. It codes for CSITSGRSGGELFF.

The chain carries TRBV5-1 and TRBJ1-2; 11 bases map to TRBD1. This CDR3 is built from 15 residues. CDR1 and CDR2 (germline): SGHRS, YFSETQ. Trimming cost V 0 bases and J 7 bases; bases outside gene matches: 5. CDR3: CASSLGGQGASGYTF. The CDR3 DNA reads as TGCGCCAGCAGCTTGGGCGGACAGGGGGCGAGTGGCTACACCTTC.

This sequence joins TRBV6-5 and TRBJ1-5, with 7 bases that match TRBD1. Germline V gives CDR1 MNHEY, CDR2 SVGAGI. The CDR3 has 14 amino acids. Trimming removed 6 bases from V and 3 bases from J; junction bases left unmatched: 5. The CDR3 sequence is CASRSTGVNQPQHF. In nucleotides, the CDR3 is TGTGCCAGCAGATCAACAGGGGTCAATCAGCCCCAGCATTTT.

This sequence joins TRBV11-3 and TRBJ2-3; 7 positions agree with TRBD1. V was clipped by 1 base and J by 3 bases; unmatched bases: 10. Per germline, CDR1 SGHNT and CDR2 YENEEA. This CDR3 contains 17 residues. In DNA form, the CDR3 reads TGTGCCAGCAGCTTAGGAGTTGTTGGGACAGATACAGATACGCAGTATTTT. Its protein product is CASSLGVVGTDTDTQYF.

The chain employs TRBV20-1 and TRBJ2-5; D unresolved. Trimming took off 6 bases at V and 5 bases at J, with 7 bases between the two ends. Germline V lookup: CDR1 DFQATT, CDR2 SNEGSKA (reference sequence). This CDR3 is built from 10 residues. For the CDR3, the DNA is TGCAGTGCCTTGAGGGAGACCCAGTACTTC. Amino acid sequence: CSALRETQYF.

The chain couples TRBV5-1 to TRBJ2-3; 9 bases align to TRBD1. CDR1 is SGHRS, CDR2 YFSETQ, per germline. V was clipped by 5 bases and J by 6 bases; unmatched bases: 10. This CDR3 is 15 amino acids long. The CDR3 DNA sequence: TGCGCCAGCAGTCCAACAGGGGGCTTGGGGGATACGCAGTATTTT. It is translated as CASSPTGGLGDTQYF.

The chain links TRBV2 to TRBJ1-1, with TRBD1 matching 9 bases. This CDR3 has 13 residues. Germline V CDR1 and CDR2: SNHLY, FYNNEI. Trimming at V came to 6 bases and at J to 6 bases, leaving 5 bases not matched to a gene. In DNA form, the CDR3 reads TGTGCCAGCAGGGGGGGACAGGGCTCTGAAGCTTTCTTT. This sequence encodes CASRGGQGSEAFF.

This sequence joins TRBV29-1 and TRBJ2-7; D is unclear. CDR3 length equals 11 residues. Germline V gene lookup returns CDR1 SQVTM and CDR2 ANQGSEA. Trimming pared 7 bases from V and 2 bases from J, leaving 9 bases between. CDR3 sequence (DNA): TGCAGCGGCGTCCACGCCTACGAGCAGTACTTC. Its translation: CSGVHAYEQYF.

This chain joins TRBV6-5 and TRBJ2-7; 10 bases map to TRBD1. With 7 bases clipped from V and 2 bases from J, the junction kept 5 bases outside the gene matches. This CDR3 is built from 14 residues. Germline CDR1 MNHEY, CDR2 SVGAGI. The DNA for the CDR3 is TGTGCCAGCACACCGGGACAGGGGACCTACGAGCAGTACTTC. Amino acids: CASTPGQGTYEQYF.

The rearrangement uses TRBV18 and TRBJ1-6; the D is unclear. Germline CDR1 and CDR2: KGHSH and LQKENI. The CDR3 is 13 residues long. V was clipped by 1 base and J by 10 bases, with 8 bases between them. The CDR3 here is CASSPHERSPLHF. DNA for the CDR3: TGTGCCAGCTCACCACATGAGAGGTCACCCCTCCACTTT.

The chain joins TRBV6-5 to TRBJ1-2, with 8 bases matching TRBD1. The CDR3 is 13 amino acids. Germline values: CDR1 MNHEY, CDR2 SVGAGI. V shed 6 bases, J shed 5 bases, and the junction held 5 bases outside the gene matches. CDR3 sequence: CASRRQGIYGYTF. The CDR3 nucleotides are TGTGCCAGCAGACGACAGGGGATTTATGGCTACACCTTC.

Only a few counts were recorded for this clone. This sequence joins TRBV30 and TRBJ2-1, with 9 bases fitting TRBD2. J lost 13 bases, V lost 0 bases, and 4 bases had no gene match. The CDR3 covers 12 residues. Germline V CDR1 and CDR2: GTSNPN, SVGIG (reference sequence). This chain's CDR3 is CAWSVRTSAQFF. The CDR3 DNA sequence: TGTGCCTGGAGTGTACGGACTAGCGCACAGTTCTTC.

The V and J genes are TRBV6-5 and TRBJ1-2; 8 positions match TRBD1. The junction had 12 bases not matched to a gene; V was cut back by 6 bases and J by 6 bases. Germline lookup yields CDR1 MNHEY and CDR2 SVGAGI. This CDR3 has 15 residues. The CDR3 bases are TGTGCCAGCAGACCAGTCACAGGGGGTAGGGATGGCTACACCTTC. Its translation is CASRPVTGGRDGYTF.